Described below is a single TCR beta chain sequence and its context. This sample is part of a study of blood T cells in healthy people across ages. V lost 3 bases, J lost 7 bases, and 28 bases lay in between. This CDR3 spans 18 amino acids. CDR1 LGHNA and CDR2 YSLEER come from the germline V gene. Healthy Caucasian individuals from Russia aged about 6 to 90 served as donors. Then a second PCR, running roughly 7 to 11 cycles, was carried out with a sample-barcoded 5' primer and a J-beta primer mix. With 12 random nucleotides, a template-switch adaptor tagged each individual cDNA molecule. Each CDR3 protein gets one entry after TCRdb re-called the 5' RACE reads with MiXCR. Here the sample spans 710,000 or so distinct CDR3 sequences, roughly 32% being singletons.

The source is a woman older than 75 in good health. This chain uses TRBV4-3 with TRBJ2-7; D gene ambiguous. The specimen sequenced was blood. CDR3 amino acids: CASSQMVIGLQLYNEQYF. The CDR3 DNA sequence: TGCGCCAGCAGCCAGATGGTTATCGGATTGCAGCTCTACAATGAGCAGTACTTC.